These 20 T cell receptor beta chains were all obtained from the same sample, sequenced in a study of T cell changes during pregnancy in multiple sclerosis. Sequenced by immunoSEQ multiplex PCR; TCRdb stores in-frame clones only, minus some. Counted here are over 35,000 clones, roughly 91% occurring once; the ten biggest clones make up under 10%. Sequences were derived from CD8+ T cells from peripheral blood mononuclear cells, sampled before pregnancy. These receptors originate from a female donor with multiple sclerosis, enrolled in a pregnancy study.

In this sample, this clone turned up a few times. The chain recombines TRBV2 with TRBJ1-2, with TRBD1 matching over 7 bases. V lost 4 bases, J lost 4 bases, and 3 bases stayed unmatched. The germline gives CDR1 SNHLY, CDR2 FYNNEI. The CDR3 sequence is 13 residues long. CDR3 amino acids: CASSGGQPYGYTF. CDR3 nucleotides: TGTGCCAGCAGTGGGGGACAGCCCTATGGCTACACCTTC.

The CDR3 is CSDPGTDPFLYNEQFF. CDR3 coding DNA: TGCAGCGACCCCGGGACTGACCCTTTCTTGTACAATGAGCAGTTCTTC. The rearrangement joins TRBV29-1 to TRBJ2-1, with D perhaps TRBD2 (6 bases). V was clipped by 7 bases and J by 4 bases, with 23 bases between them. The length of the CDR3 is 16 residues. Germline V CDR1 and CDR2: SQVTM, ANQGSEA.

V and J are TRBV7-6 and TRBJ2-1; 7 nucleotides agree with TRBD1. CDR3 length: 16 amino acids. Per the germline V gene, CDR1 is SGHVS and CDR2 is FNYEAQ. J gave up 7 bases and V 2 bases, and 11 bases lay outside the gene matches. The CDR3 is CASSLSRDRDMNEQFF. The CDR3 nucleotides are TGTGCCAGCAGCTTAAGCCGAGACAGGGATATGAATGAGCAGTTCTTC.

This clone was observed once. This rearrangement joins TRBV9 to TRBJ2-2; D gene unclear. V lost 1 base, J lost 7 bases, and 2 bases lay in between. CDR3 length: 11 amino acids. The V gene's germline CDR1 is SGDLS and CDR2 YYNGEE. CDR3 loop: CASSVYGELFF. The CDR3 nucleotides read TGTGCCAGCAGCGTATACGGGGAGCTGTTTTTT.

This chain connects TRBV25-1 to TRBJ2-4; D might be TRBD2 (5 bases). The CDR3 spans 18 residues. From germline, CDR1 is MGHDK and CDR2 SYGVNS. Trimming left V 0 bases short and J 1 base short, with 16 bases between. The CDR3 sequence: CASSEYMGRPGAKNIQYF. The CDR3 nucleotides are TGTGCCAGCAGTGAATATATGGGCAGGCCGGGGGCCAAAAACATTCAGTACTTC.

The chain carries TRBV5-5 and TRBJ2-5; 10 nucleotides match TRBD2. Trimming cost V 4 bases and J 3 bases; bases outside gene matches: 3. The V gene's germline CDR1 is SGHKS and CDR2 YYEKEE (reference sequence). The CDR3 extends over 14 amino acids. In DNA form, the CDR3 reads TGTGCCAGCAGCGCCCTAGCGGGAGAAGAGACCCAGTACTTC. Encoded protein: CASSALAGEETQYF.

The chain links TRBV11-2 to TRBJ2-2, with 7 bases aligning to TRBD1. V lost 1 base, J lost 10 bases, and 12 bases stayed unmatched. Germline CDR1 is SGHAT and CDR2 is FQNNGV. This CDR3 region has 16 residues. CDR3 nucleotide sequence: TGTGCCAGCAGCTTAGCTCTCACCGGGACAGACCTGGAGCTGTTTTTT. Protein: CASSLALTGTDLELFF.

The rearrangement uses TRBV27 and TRBJ1-1, with TRBD1 identical over 8 bases. The CDR3 totals 15 residues. The trim removed 5 bases at V and 3 bases at J, leaving 8 bases unmatched. Germline-derived CDR1 and CDR2 are MNHEY and SMNVEV (reference sequence). CDR3 residues: CASSHDRGRDTEAFF. DNA of the CDR3: TGTGCCAGCAGTCACGACAGGGGAAGAGACACTGAAGCTTTCTTT.

The CDR3 region is CASSIPQGVGANVLTF. The CDR3 DNA sequence: TGTGCCAGTAGTATCCCACAGGGGGTCGGGGCCAACGTCCTGACTTTC. This sequence joins TRBV19 and TRBJ2-6; 8 nucleotides agree with TRBD1. CDR3 length: 16 amino acids. V was clipped by 3 bases and J by 4 bases; unmatched bases: 5. From germline, CDR1 is LNHDA and CDR2 SQIVND (reference sequence).

This chain links TRBV19 with TRBJ1-1; a possible D gene is TRBD1 (5 bases). V gave up 1 base and J gave up 4 bases, with 7 bases separating them. The CDR3 sequence is 13 residues long. From germline, CDR1 is LNHDA and CDR2 SQIVND (reference sequence). The CDR3 is CASSIGGATEAFF. CDR3 in DNA: TGTGCCAGTAGTATAGGGGGCGCCACTGAAGCTTTCTTT.

The J gene is TRBJ1-4, the V gene TRBV5-1; a possible D gene is TRBD1 (6 bases). The CDR3 runs 14 residues. V was trimmed by 4 bases and J by 3 bases, leaving 10 bases between them. Germline V gives CDR1 SGHRS, CDR2 YFSETQ. This chain's CDR3 is CASSPDSSNEKLFF. For the CDR3, the DNA is TGCGCCAGCAGCCCGGACAGTTCTAATGAAAAACTGTTTTTT.

The V gene is TRBV29-1, the J gene TRBJ2-1, with TRBD2 matching over 13 bases. Germline CDR1 and CDR2: SQVTM and ANQGSEA. The CDR3 is 16 amino acids. The ends lost 6 bases at V and 0 bases at J; junction bases unmatched: 5. CDR3 residues: CSVPGLAGSSYNEQFF. The CDR3 DNA reads TGCAGCGTACCGGGACTAGCGGGGAGCTCCTACAATGAGCAGTTCTTC.

The chain has TRBV19 and TRBJ1-3, with 8 bases fitting TRBD1. The V gene end was trimmed by 5 bases and the J gene end by 3 bases; junction bases not matched to a gene: 3. The germline gives CDR1 LNHDA, CDR2 SQIVND (reference sequence). The CDR3 has 14 residues. The DNA for the CDR3 is TGTGCCAGTAGTGTGACAGGGGATGGAAACACCATATATTTT. This codes for CASSVTGDGNTIYF.

The rearrangement uses TRBV5-1 and TRBJ2-1; D is possibly TRBD1 (6 bases). There are 16 residues in the CDR3. Germline assignment: CDR1 SGHRS and CDR2 YFSETQ. V was pared by 2 bases and J by 8 bases, with 20 bases between. This chain's CDR3 is CASSFSGVPLADEQFF. The CDR3 DNA follows: TGCGCCAGCAGCTTTTCAGGGGTCCCCCTTGCAGATGAGCAGTTCTTC.

The chain links TRBV27 to TRBJ2-3; D might be TRBD2 (6 bases). Germline CDR1 MNHEY, CDR2 SMNVEV (reference sequence). The V end was cut by 5 bases, the J end by 1 base, with 19 bases between. The CDR3 contains 17 residues. The CDR3: CASSTLKTGAGTDTQYF. DNA of the CDR3: TGTGCCAGCAGTACCCTAAAAACGGGAGCTGGCACAGATACGCAGTATTTT.

The rearrangement joins TRBV10-3 to TRBJ1-2; possible D gene TRBD1, 6 bases. Looked up from germline, CDR1 is ENHRY and CDR2 is SYGVKD. The CDR3 contains 14 residues. V shed 6 bases and J shed 3 bases, with 14 bases lying between them. The CDR3 DNA reads as TGTGCCATCAGCCGGGACACCCCGGACTATGGCTACACCTTC. It yields the protein CAISRDTPDYGYTF.

The chain combines TRBV5-1 with TRBJ1-2, with D maybe TRBD1 (5 bases). V was shortened by 1 base and J by 6 bases, with 10 bases between the two germline ends. The V gene's germline CDR1 is SGHRS and CDR2 YFSETQ. This CDR3 is 13 amino acids long. Written as DNA, the CDR3 is TGCGCCAGCAGCTTGAGGGGCCGGGATGGCTACACCTTC. It codes for CASSLRGRDGYTF.

The V call is TRBV6-6, the J call TRBJ2-1, with a tentative D call TRBD1 (6 bases). V was cut by 5 bases and J by 5 bases, with 16 bases left in between. From germline, CDR1 is MNHNY and CDR2 SVGAGI (reference sequence). CDR3 size: 15 residues. CDR3 loop: CASSAPWTEHNEQFF. The CDR3 DNA sequence: TGTGCCAGCAGTGCTCCTTGGACAGAGCACAATGAGCAGTTCTTC.

As DNA, the CDR3 is TGTGCCAGCAGCTTCGGCGGGAGCTCCTACGAGCAGTACTTC. It is translated as CASSFGGSSYEQYF. The chain couples TRBV7-2 to TRBJ2-7, with 7 bases fitting TRBD2. Germline values: CDR1 SGHTA, CDR2 FQGNSA. Trimming took 3 bases from V and 0 from J; bases not matched to a gene: 2. CDR3 length: 14 residues.

This chain uses TRBV7-9 with TRBJ2-3; 7 nucleotides line up with TRBD1. From germline, CDR1 is SEHNR and CDR2 FQNEAQ (reference sequence). Trimming took 3 bases from V and 2 from J; bases not matched to a gene: 5. The CDR3 sequence is 15 residues long. The CDR3 here is CASSFRDRFTDTQYF. The CDR3 DNA reads as TGTGCCAGCAGCTTCCGGGACAGATTCACAGATACGCAGTATTTT.